One sample yielded the 20 T cell receptor beta chains listed below, sequenced in a study of blood T cell repertoires in COVID-19. Clones were read by immunoSEQ multiplex PCR, and TCRdb kept only the in-frame ones, dropping some. The sample comprises about 210,000 clones, almost 85% of which are singletons, and approximately 8.1% rests with the top ten. Source material: peripheral blood. The receptors derive from a woman aged 50 to 60 with active or convalescent COVID-19.

This chain uses TRBV20-1 with TRBJ1-1; 8 bases agree with TRBD1. Germline V gene lookup returns CDR1 DFQATT and CDR2 SNEGSKA (reference sequence). The CDR3 has 11 residues. CDR3 nucleotide sequence: TGCAGGGCCCAGACAGGGGCTGAAGCTTTCTTT. This gives the protein CRAQTGAEAFF.

The chain couples TRBV5-5 to TRBJ1-4, with no clear D. In germline, CDR1 is SGHKS, CDR2 YYEKEE (reference sequence). V dropped 3 bases and J dropped 6 bases, with 12 bases sitting between them. This CDR3 has 14 residues. DNA of the CDR3: TGTGCCAGCAGCTGGTCGCGGAGCGATGAAAAACTGTTTTTT. Translation gives CASSWSRSDEKLFF.

The V call is TRBV18, the J call TRBJ1-1; possibly TRBD1 for D (6 bases). This CDR3 is built from 13 residues. Trimming cost V 8 bases and J 2 bases, with 12 bases left between them. CDR1 is KGHSH and CDR2 is LQKENI in the germline V gene. CDR3 nucleotides: TGTGCCAGCACCCAGGGGCTTAACACTGAAGCTTTCTTT. Translated: CASTQGLNTEAFF.

The chain uses TRBV19 and TRBJ1-2, with D perhaps matching TRBD1 (5 bases). V lost 3 bases, J lost 6 bases, and 11 bases lay in between. In germline, CDR1 is LNHDA, CDR2 SQIVND (reference sequence). CDR3 length: 13 amino acids. Written as DNA, the CDR3 is TGTGCCAGTAGTATCGACAGAGTGAATGGCTACACCTTC. Encoded protein: CASSIDRVNGYTF. The full variable domain, in which reference TRBV19 and TRBJ1-2 provide the parts outside the CDR3, is DGGITQSPKYLFRKEGQNVTLSCEQNLNHDAMYWYRQDPGQGLRLIYYSQIVNDFQKGDIAEGYSVSREKKESFPLTVTSAQKNPTAFYLCASSIDRVNGYTFGSGTRLTVV.

The DNA of the CDR3 is TGTGCCAGCAGTGAAACGTCGCGGTCCATGGATACGCAGTATTTT. Translating it yields CASSETSRSMDTQYF. V gene TRBV6-1 combines with J gene TRBJ2-3; no firm D call. Trimming took off 2 bases at V and 6 bases at J, with 15 bases between the two ends. The length of the CDR3 is 15 residues. Germline CDR1 and CDR2: MNHNS and SASEGT.

A remark on this clone: This same CDR3 is encoded by further DNA sequences in the sample. This chain uses TRBV9 with TRBJ1-6; 9 nucleotides align to TRBD1. Germline values: CDR1 SGDLS, CDR2 YYNGEE. V lost 3 bases and J lost 9; bases outside the gene matches: 4. The CDR3 has 14 amino acids. DNA of the CDR3: TGTGCCAGCAGCGCGGGACAGGGAGGTTCACCCCTCCACTTT. Its translation is CASSAGQGGSPLHF.

As DNA, the CDR3 is TGTGCCAGTAGTCCCGGTCGGGGGAGTGCAACTAATGAAAAACTGTTTTTT. It specifies CASSPGRGSATNEKLFF. The rearrangement joins TRBV19 to TRBJ1-4, with D tentatively TRBD1 (5 bases). The CDR3 is made up of 17 amino acids. CDR1 LNHDA and CDR2 SQIVND come from the germline V gene (reference sequence). V dropped 5 bases and J dropped 0 bases, with 16 bases sitting between them.

The V call is TRBV7-3, the J call TRBJ1-1, with D unclear. CDR1 and CDR2 (germline): SGHTA, FQGTGA. This CDR3 contains 14 residues. The germline V and J ends were trimmed by 0 bases and 6 bases, with 11 bases remaining between them. The CDR3 protein is CASSLTRDTSEAFF. CDR3 nucleotides: TGTGCCAGCAGCTTAACCCGAGACACGTCTGAAGCTTTCTTT.

The chain uses TRBV28 and TRBJ1-2; TRBD1 is a possible D gene (6 bases). With 3 bases removed from V and 6 bases from J, the gap between germline ends came to 17 bases. This CDR3 is 15 amino acids long. In germline, CDR1 is MDHEN, CDR2 SYDVKM. The CDR3 region has the DNA TGTGCCAGCAGTTTGGCAAACAGGGCCTTACATGGCTACACCTTC. This codes for CASSLANRALHGYTF.

This clone was counted once. This sequence joins TRBV10-3 and TRBJ1-2; no clear D. V gave up 3 bases and J gave up 12 bases, with 14 bases separating them. The length of the CDR3 is 12 residues. Germline lookup yields CDR1 ENHRY and CDR2 SYGVKD. The CDR3 sequence: CAISESVMSNTF. Written as DNA, the CDR3 is TGTGCCATCAGTGAATCGGTGATGTCGAACACCTTC.

The V call is TRBV3-1 (or the pseudogene TRBV3-2), the J call TRBJ1-1; 9 bases are shared with TRBD1. This CDR3 is built from 16 residues. Germline V lookup: CDR1 LGHDT, CDR2 YNNKEL (reference sequence). V was clipped by 4 bases and J by 2 bases; unmatched bases: 8. The CDR3 nucleotides read TGTGCCAGCAGCCCCTTGGACAGGGGAGGAAACACTGAAGCTTTCTTT. Its protein is CASSPLDRGGNTEAFF.

V gene TRBV15 combines with J gene TRBJ1-2, with a possible D match to TRBD1 (5 bases). Germline V gene lookup returns CDR1 LNHNV and CDR2 YYDKDF (reference sequence). The CDR3 length is 15 residues. V was pared by 3 bases and J by 4 bases, with 15 bases between. CDR3 amino acids: CATSREAGTIYGYTF. The CDR3 DNA follows: TGTGCCACCAGCAGGGAGGCAGGGACTATCTATGGCTACACCTTC.

V usage is TRBV6-5 and J usage is TRBJ2-3, with 8 bases lining up with TRBD1. This CDR3 is built from 15 residues. CDR1 is MNHEY, CDR2 SVGAGI, per germline. J lost 0 bases, V lost 9 bases, and 8 bases had no gene match. CDR3 sequence: CASSGRGHSTDTQYF. In DNA form, the CDR3 reads TGTGCCAGTAGCGGCAGGGGGCACAGCACAGATACGCAGTATTTT.

V usage is TRBV18 and J usage is TRBJ1-1, with D uncertain. Germline V gives CDR1 KGHSH, CDR2 LQKENI. The CDR3 runs to 16 residues. V lost 6 bases and J 0 bases, leaving 17 bases between the germline ends. The CDR3 region has the DNA TGTGCCAGCTCGCGGCACAAGGGAGCGATGAACACTGAAGCTTTCTTT. Amino acids: CASSRHKGAMNTEAFF.

CDR3 residues: CASSRNTEAFF. The DNA of the CDR3 is TGTGCCAGCTCGCGGAACACTGAAGCTTTCTTT. This chain connects TRBV2 to TRBJ1-1, with no clear D. Per germline, CDR1 SNHLY and CDR2 FYNNEI. This CDR3 is built from 11 residues. Trimming took off 8 bases at V and 1 base at J, with 5 bases between the two ends.

The V call is TRBV5-4, the J call TRBJ2-1; 8 bases are shared with TRBD2. Germline V gene data show CDR1 as SGHNT and CDR2 as YYREEE (reference sequence). The CDR3 covers 16 residues. The V segment lost 4 bases and the J segment 8 bases; nucleotides outside the gene matches: 14. For the CDR3, the DNA is TGTGCCAGCAGCGCTGGGACTAGTCAGGGGCTGGATGAGCAGTTCTTC. Translating it yields CASSAGTSQGLDEQFF.

This clone was detected only a few times. This rearrangement joins TRBV5-1 to TRBJ1-4; the D is unclear. V lost 2 bases to trimming and J lost 5 bases, with 16 bases between them. The CDR3 extends over 16 amino acids. The V gene's germline CDR1 is SGHRS and CDR2 YFSETQ. The CDR3 sequence is CASSLGGRTVNEKLFF. The CDR3, as DNA: TGCGCCAGCAGCTTAGGTGGGAGGACGGTGAATGAAAAACTGTTTTTT.

The chain has TRBV19 and TRBJ1-2; 9 bases map to TRBD1. The CDR3 loop spans 15 amino acids. J was trimmed by 2 bases and V by 7 bases; bases with no gene match: 8. Germline V CDR1 and CDR2: LNHDA, SQIVND (reference sequence). This chain's CDR3 is CASTEQGALNYGYTF. The CDR3 DNA reads TGTGCCAGTACGGAACAGGGGGCTTTAAACTATGGCTACACCTTC.

This chain uses TRBV3-1 (or the pseudogene TRBV3-2) with TRBJ2-6; 9 bases map to TRBD1. Germline assignment: CDR1 LGHDT and CDR2 YNNKEL (reference sequence). Germline trimming cut 6 bases from V and 1 base from J; bases unmatched to any gene: 7. This CDR3 has 17 residues. The CDR3 spells CASRVTGQGSGANVLTF. The CDR3 DNA sequence: TGTGCCAGCAGGGTTACGGGACAGGGATCTGGGGCCAACGTCCTGACTTTC.

This chain connects TRBV5-5 to TRBJ1-3, with TRBD1 matching 12 bases. CDR3 length equals 17 residues. Germline-derived CDR1 and CDR2 are SGHKS and YYEKEE (reference sequence). V shed 3 bases and J 2 bases; nucleotides not matched to a gene: 6. CDR3 nucleotides: TGTGCCAGCAGCTACAGGGACAGGGGGCTTCCTGGAAACACCATATATTTT. Translated, it gives CASSYRDRGLPGNTIYF. Looking up the rest from reference TRBV5-5 and TRBJ1-3 gives the full variable domain: DAGVTQSPTHLIKTRGQQVTLRCSPISGHKSVSWYQQVLGQGPQFIFQYYEKEERGRGNFPDRFSARQFPNYSSELNVNALLLGDSALYLCASSYRDRGLPGNTIYFGEGSWLTVV.